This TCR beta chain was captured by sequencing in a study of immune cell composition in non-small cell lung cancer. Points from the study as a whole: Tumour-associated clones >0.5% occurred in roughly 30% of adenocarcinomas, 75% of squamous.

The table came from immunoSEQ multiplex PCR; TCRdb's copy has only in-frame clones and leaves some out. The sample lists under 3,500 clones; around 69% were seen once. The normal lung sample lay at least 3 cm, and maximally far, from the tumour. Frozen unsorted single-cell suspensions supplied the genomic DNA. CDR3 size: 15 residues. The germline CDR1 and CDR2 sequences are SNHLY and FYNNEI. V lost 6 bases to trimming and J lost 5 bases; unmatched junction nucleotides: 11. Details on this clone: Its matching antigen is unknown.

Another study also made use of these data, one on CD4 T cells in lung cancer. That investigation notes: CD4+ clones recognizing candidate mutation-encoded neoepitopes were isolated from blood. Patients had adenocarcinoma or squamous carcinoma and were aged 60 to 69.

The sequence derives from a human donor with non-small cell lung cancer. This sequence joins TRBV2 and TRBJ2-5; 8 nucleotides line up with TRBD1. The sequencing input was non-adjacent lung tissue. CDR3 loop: CASSLGQGGPETQYF. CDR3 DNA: TGTGCCAGCAGCCTCGGACAGGGAGGACCCGAGACCCAGTACTTC.